This T cell receptor (beta chain) came from a study of blood T cells in healthy people across ages. The study, taken as a whole, reports: Both higher diversity and more naive CD4+ cells marked long-lived donors when set against aged donors.

Healthy Caucasian individuals from Russia aged roughly 6 to 90 served as donors. This clonotype was found a few times. Its antigen remains unidentified. A sample-barcoded 5' primer and a J-beta primer mix were used in a second PCR of about 6 to 11 cycles. Every cDNA molecule bore a tag from a template-switch adaptor containing 12 random nucleotides. TCRdb ran MiXCR on the 5' RACE reads and lists one entry per CDR3 protein. In the table there are under 2 million distinct CDR3 sequences, around 36% of which are singletons. The V end lost 0 bases, the J end lost 3 bases, and 18 bases lay between the germline ends. Germline values: CDR1 MNHEY, CDR2 SVGEGT. The CDR3 spans 17 residues.

Sequencing input: blood. This TCR was sampled from a woman aged 30 to 39 in good health. The rearrangement links TRBV6-2 or TRBV6-3 to TRBJ2-7; the D is unclear. CDR3 DNA sequence: TGTGCCAGCAGTTACTCGCCAGGAATTAAGGGATTCTACGAGCAGTACTTC. It codes for CASSYSPGIKGFYEQYF.